The 19 T cell receptor beta chains given below trace back to one sample, sequenced in a study of blood T cells in healthy people across ages. Combining a sample-barcoded 5' primer with a J-beta primer mix, a second PCR ran for roughly 7 to 12 cycles. TCRdb processed the 5' RACE reads anew with MiXCR; each CDR3 protein has one entry. The top ten clones hold around 10% of a sample with about 1.6 million distinct CDR3 sequences, approximately 32% of them seen once. Sequenced: blood. The receptors derive from a woman younger than 45 in good health.

J is TRBJ1-2 and V is TRBV10-3; 7 bases agree with TRBD1. J was trimmed by 0 bases and V by 10 bases; bases with no gene match: 17. Germline V lookup: CDR1 ENHRY, CDR2 SYGVKD. This CDR3 is built from 17 residues. CDR3 loop: CASHPGLLGTANYGYTF. CDR3 in DNA: TGTGCCAGCCATCCGGGCCTTTTAGGGACAGCTAACTATGGCTACACCTTC.

J is TRBJ1-2 and V is TRBV28, with 7 bases identical to TRBD1. V shed 5 bases, J shed 1 base, and the junction held 4 bases outside the gene matches. This CDR3 comprises 14 residues. The germline gives CDR1 MDHEN, CDR2 SYDVKM. The CDR3 DNA is TGTGCCAGCAGTGGACAGGCTGGTAACTATGGCTACACCTTC. This codes for CASSGQAGNYGYTF.

The genes are TRBV4-1 and TRBJ1-4, with no clear D. Germline-derived CDR1 and CDR2 are MGHRA and YSYEKL. There are 17 residues in the CDR3. V lost 1 base, J lost 0 bases, and 12 bases lay in between. This CDR3 reads CASSQGGGFPTNEKLFF. The CDR3 coding sequence is TGCGCCAGCAGCCAAGGGGGAGGGTTCCCAACTAATGAAAAACTGTTTTTT.

On this clonotype itself: A much larger clone is a single base away; this may be a read error. The chain is built from TRBV29-1 and TRBJ2-7; TRBD1 might be the D (5 bases). V lost 6 bases and J 0 bases, leaving 27 bases between the germline ends. This CDR3 is 18 amino acids long. Germline V CDR1 and CDR2: SQVTM, ANQGSEA. The CDR3 DNA follows: TGCAGCGTCCCTATCTGGAGCAGGGAAGCCGGAAGCTCCTACGAGCAGTACTTC. Translating gives CSVPIWSREAGSSYEQYF.

V usage is TRBV4-1 and J usage is TRBJ1-1; unclear D gene. The germline V and J ends were trimmed by 2 bases and 3 bases, with 7 bases remaining between them. This CDR3 has 13 amino acids. Germline CDR1 MGHRA, CDR2 YSYEKL. CDR3: CASSQPPYTEAFF. The CDR3 DNA reads as TGCGCCAGCAGCCAACCGCCCTACACTGAAGCTTTCTTT.

The CDR3 region is CASTASGENYGYTF. In DNA, the CDR3 is TGTGCCAGCACCGCCTCAGGCGAGAACTATGGCTACACCTTC. The chain is built from TRBV9 and TRBJ1-2; D ambiguous. There are 14 residues in the CDR3. Germline V gene sequence: CDR1 SGDLS, CDR2 YYNGEE. V gave up 6 bases and J gave up 2 bases, with 14 bases separating them.

Details on this clonotype: Its ends do not fully match the called genes, so a read error is possible. The chain recombines TRBV10-3 with TRBJ2-1, with 11 nucleotides matching TRBD2. CDR3 length: 16 residues. Per the germline V gene, CDR1 is ENHRY and CDR2 is SYGVKD. CDR3 in DNA: TGTGCCATCAGTGTGACTAGCGGGAAGGGCTACAATGATCAGTTCTTC. The encoded protein is CAISVTSGKGYNDQFF.

This clonotype has more than one count but fewer than ten. The genes are TRBV6-2 or TRBV6-3 and TRBJ2-5; 8 bases align to TRBD1. V trimming: 5 bases; J trimming: 5 bases; junction bases outside the gene matches: 7. The germline V gene has CDR1 MNHEY and CDR2 SVGEGT. This CDR3 is 14 amino acids long. CDR3 residues: CASSQQGVEETQYF. Here the CDR3 DNA reads TGTGCCAGCAGTCAACAGGGGGTAGAGGAGACCCAGTACTTC.

The J gene is TRBJ2-7, the V gene TRBV5-5; D is undetermined. CDR1 and CDR2 (germline): SGHKS, YYEKEE (reference sequence). Trimming pared 4 bases from V and 6 bases from J, leaving 11 bases between. The CDR3 totals 12 residues. This CDR3 is CASSTNWAEQYF. The CDR3 region has the DNA TGTGCCAGCAGCACGAATTGGGCCGAGCAGTACTTC.

Only a few counts were recorded for this clonotype. This chain connects TRBV5-1 to TRBJ2-1, with D hard to call. Germline V gene data show CDR1 as SGHRS and CDR2 as YFSETQ. This CDR3 region has 13 residues. Trimming pared 0 bases from V and 8 bases from J, leaving 9 bases between. CDR3 DNA: TGCGCCAGCAGCTTGGAGCGAAAGGATGAGCAGTTCTTC. It yields the protein CASSLERKDEQFF.

This clonotype turned up a few times. For the CDR3, the DNA is TGTGCCTCAGTTATAGGGCCCCGGGGCATTCAGTACTTC. Translation gives CASVIGPRGIQYF. The rearrangement joins TRBV6-2 or TRBV6-3 to TRBJ2-4; tentatively, D is TRBD2 (5 bases). Trimming removed 11 bases from V and 9 bases from J, with 20 bases in between. The CDR3 runs 13 residues. Germline assignment: CDR1 MNHEY and CDR2 SVGEGT.

The chain links TRBV5-1 to TRBJ1-2, with no clear D. Germline V gene sequence: CDR1 SGHRS, CDR2 YFSETQ. V lost 0 bases, J lost 2 bases, and 8 bases lay in between. This CDR3 contains 14 residues. The CDR3: CASSLDRQNYGYTF. DNA for the CDR3: TGCGCCAGCAGCTTGGACCGCCAGAACTATGGCTACACCTTC.

The sample holds a few counts of this clonotype. J is TRBJ2-3 and V is TRBV6-6, with D perhaps matching TRBD1 (9 bases). The CDR3 spans 15 residues. V lost 11 bases to trimming and J lost 6 bases, with 24 bases between them. CDR1 is MNHNY, CDR2 SVGAGI, per germline (reference sequence). The CDR3: CAARGGTGPADTQYF. The CDR3, as DNA: TGTGCCGCTCGGGGGGGGACAGGGCCAGCGGATACGCAGTATTTT.

Concerning this clonotype itself: At one boundary the junction diverges from the germline segment, which might be a read error. V is TRBV12-3 or TRBV12-4 and J is TRBJ2-7; tentative D call: TRBD1 (6 bases). This CDR3 is 13 amino acids long. The CDR3 reads CASSFRGSYGQYF. CDR3 nucleotide sequence: TGTGCCAGCAGTTTCAGGGGCTCCTACGGGCAGTACTTC.

The chain couples TRBV5-1 to TRBJ1-1; a possible D gene is TRBD1 (6 bases). Deletions cut 4 bases from V and 0 bases from J, with 19 bases between. This CDR3 spans 17 amino acids. Germline CDR1 is SGHRS and CDR2 is YFSETQ. CDR3 DNA sequence: TGCGCCAGCAGCCCGGGAGGTGGGGGACAAATGAACACTGAAGCTTTCTTT. Its protein product is CASSPGGGGQMNTEAFF.

The sample holds a few counts of this clonotype. V and J are TRBV7-9 and TRBJ1-1, with D perhaps matching TRBD1 (5 bases). Per the germline V gene, CDR1 is SEHNR and CDR2 is FQNEAQ (reference sequence). With 1 base removed from V and 0 bases from J, the gap between germline ends came to 15 bases. The CDR3 runs 17 residues. In nucleotides, the CDR3 is TGTGCCAGCAGCTTAGACGGGGGAGTAGGGATGAACACTGAAGCTTTCTTT. Its protein is CASSLDGGVGMNTEAFF.

This clonotype came up a few times. The rearrangement joins TRBV4-1 to TRBJ2-1; the D gene is possibly TRBD1 (6 bases). The germline V gene encodes CDR1 MGHRA and CDR2 YSYEKL. V was trimmed by 3 bases and J by 3 bases, leaving 12 bases between them. The CDR3 totals 15 residues. The CDR3 loop is CASSQFADSYNEQFF. CDR3 nucleotide sequence: TGCGCCAGCAGCCAGTTCGCGGACAGCTACAATGAGCAGTTCTTC.

This sequence joins TRBV14 and TRBJ1-1; tentatively, D is TRBD1 (6 bases). Per germline, CDR1 SGHDN and CDR2 FVKESK. The CDR3 sequence is 12 residues long. Trimming pared 1 base from V and 11 bases from J, leaving 11 bases between. CDR3 sequence: CASSQGTGRAFF. As DNA, the CDR3 is TGTGCCAGCAGCCAAGGAACAGGGCGGGCTTTCTTT.

Many counts were recorded for this clonotype. The germline gene is not matched at one end of the junction; a read error may be the cause. The chain uses TRBV5-1 and TRBJ2-1; 7 bases fit TRBD1. The CDR3 runs 13 residues. Germline CDR1 SGHRS, CDR2 YFSETQ. The CDR3 sequence: CASRQGGYNEQFF. The CDR3 coding sequence is TGTGCCAGCAGACAGGGCGGCTACAATGAGCAGTTCTTC.